The 9 T cell receptor beta chains presented below share a single source sample, sequenced in a study of blood T cells in healthy people across ages (dated by TCRdb to the mid-2010s). To prepare the library, 5' RACE was applied. Sequenced using an Illumina HiSeq 2500. A second roughly 7 to 11 cycle PCR used a sample-barcoded 5' primer and a J-beta primer mix. TCRdb cleaned the public reads at Q25 with fastp, built clones with MiXCR and kept in-frame beta chains. Each CDR3 protein appears once, grouped with its most common genes and DNA. This sample comprises about 700,000 distinct CDR3 sequences, approximately 31% of them detected only once. The ten most abundant clones make up roughly 15% of the sample. Material for sequencing was blood. The source of these receptors is a woman older than 75 in good health. Donor details come from another sample of the same person, matched by shared clones.

As to this clonotype: A read error may be the cause here, since a much bigger clone is one base away. The chain is built from TRBV5-1 and TRBJ2-2; 11 nucleotides agree with TRBD1. The CDR3 is 14 amino acids. Germline assignment: CDR1 SGHRS and CDR2 YFSETQ. Written as DNA, the CDR3 is TGCGCCAGCAACCGGGACAGGGGGACCGGGGAGCGGTTTTTT. Protein product: CASNRDRGTGERFF.

Comment on this clonotype: The junction and the germline gene differ at one end; a read error may be behind it. This rearrangement joins TRBV5-1 to TRBJ2-7; D is possibly TRBD2 (6 bases). The DNA end is more similar to TRBJ2-5, so the J call may be wrong. There are 13 residues in the CDR3. From germline, CDR1 is SGHRS and CDR2 YFSETQ. CDR3 DNA sequence: TGCGCCGGCAGCATCGGGAGCCGAGAGACCCAGTACTTC. The encoded protein is CAGSIGSRETQYF.

The chain has TRBV20-1 and TRBJ2-3; 7 positions match TRBD2. J was trimmed by 0 bases and V by 3 bases; bases with no gene match: 3. This CDR3 is built from 14 residues. CDR1 is DFQATT and CDR2 is SNEGSKA in the germline V gene (reference sequence). The CDR3 loop is CSARGLYSTDTQYF. CDR3 DNA sequence: TGCAGTGCTAGGGGACTATATAGCACAGATACGCAGTATTTT.

This clonotype has more than one count but fewer than ten. The chain combines TRBV12-3 or TRBV12-4 with TRBJ2-2; maybe TRBD1 (5 bases). The CDR3 loop spans 16 amino acids. Trimming pared 5 bases from V and 2 bases from J, leaving 15 bases between. Here the CDR3 reads CASSTNPRTNTGELFF. CDR3 bases: TGTGCCAGCAGTACTAACCCCAGGACAAACACCGGGGAGCTGTTTTTT.

The chain has TRBV7-9 and TRBJ2-7; TRBD2 aligns across 7 bases. CDR3 length: 16 residues. V shed 5 bases and J 1 base; nucleotides not matched to a gene: 11. Looked up from germline, CDR1 is SEHNR and CDR2 is FQNEAQ (reference sequence). Here the CDR3 reads CASSPDLGLDSYEQYF. For the CDR3, the DNA is TGTGCCAGCAGCCCAGATCTTGGACTAGATTCCTACGAGCAGTACTTC. The complete variable domain, with remaining parts taken from reference TRBV7-9 and TRBJ2-7, reads DTGVSQNPRHKITKRGQNVTFRCDPISEHNRLYWYRQTLGQGPEFLTYFQNEAQLEKSRLLSDRFSAERPKGSFSTLEIQRTEQGDSAMYLCASSPDLGLDSYEQYFGPGTRLTVT.

This clonotype was counted ten times or more. The chain links TRBV7-2 to TRBJ2-7; D call uncertain. Trimming cost V 5 bases and J 2 bases, with 13 bases left between them. The CDR3 spans 14 residues. Germline CDR1 reads SGHTA; CDR2 reads FQGNSA. CDR3 coding DNA: TGTGCCAGCAGCCCAAGTTCGACCACCTACGAGCAGTACTTC. This translates into CASSPSSTTYEQYF.

This clonotype was observed many times. CDR3 in amino acids: CASSALGSYEQYF. In DNA, the CDR3 is TGTGCCAGCAGTGCTTTAGGATCCTACGAGCAGTACTTC. The V and J genes are TRBV6-1 and TRBJ2-7; D gene uncertain. CDR1 and CDR2 (germline): MNHNS, SASEGT. V was pared by 4 bases and J by 1 base, with 8 bases between. The CDR3 is 13 residues long.

V is TRBV30 and J is TRBJ1-5, with D possibly being TRBD1 (5 bases). The germline V and J ends were trimmed by 1 base and 2 bases, with 15 bases remaining between them. Germline CDR1 reads GTSNPN; CDR2 reads SVGIG (reference sequence). The CDR3 runs 16 residues. CDR3 loop: CAWSDRGTVGNQPQHF. The CDR3, as DNA: TGTGCCTGGAGTGACCGGGGGACGGTCGGCAATCAGCCCCAGCATTTT.

In this sample, this clonotype turned up many times. V usage is TRBV3-1 and J usage is TRBJ1-2, with no clear D. Between the trimmed V and J ends, which lost 5 bases and 0 bases, there was a span of 7 bases. The CDR3 runs to 13 residues. Germline-derived CDR1 and CDR2 are LGHDT and YNNKEL (reference sequence). The DNA for the CDR3 is TGTGCCAGCAGCGTGGGCACTAACTATGGCTACACCTTC. This encodes CASSVGTNYGYTF.